The entry below describes one T cell receptor (beta chain). Its specificity is unknown. This record belongs to a study of T cell responses to AZD1222 COVID-19 vaccine. Overall study: Pooled samples include second doses given at about 4 or 12 weeks. Whole-study results and caveats: Baseline seropositives among AZD1222 recipients totaled only five to seven.

V lost 0 bases and J 4 bases, leaving 9 bases between the germline ends. This CDR3 comprises 14 residues. Germline lookup yields CDR1 LGHNA and CDR2 YNFKEQ. Generated by immunoSEQ multiplex PCR, the TCRdb table keeps only in-frame clones and is missing some. The table lists about 110,000 clones, roughly 84% of them singletons, with roughly 9.9% in the top ten. The chain couples TRBV4-2 to TRBJ1-2, with D hard to call. The TCR comes from an adult in good health. The material was peripheral blood, obtained on day 0 of AZD1222 vaccination. CDR3: CASSQDVHTYGYTF. The CDR3 region has the DNA TGTGCCAGCAGCCAAGATGTCCACACCTATGGCTACACCTTC.